These 26 T cell receptor beta chains share one sample of origin, sequenced in a study of T cells in localized non-small cell lung cancer. Profiling relied on immunoSEQ multiplex PCR, and the TCRdb table lists in-frame clones only, not all of them. The repertoire holds 53,000 or so clones, about nine tenths seen once, with just under 20% in the top ten. Source: peripheral blood, taken before any cancer treatment. The receptors come from a man aged 35-69 years with stage I lung adenocarcinoma.

The DNA for the CDR3 is TGTGCCAGCAGTTTATCGTACGGGGACGCAGGGGGGTTGGAGACCCAGTACTTC. Translation: CASSLSYGDAGGLETQYF. The chain links TRBV27 to TRBJ2-5; possible D gene TRBD1, 7 bases. CDR3 length: 18 residues. Trimming shortened V by 0 bases and J by 5 bases, and 22 bases separated the two germline ends. CDR1 and CDR2 from the germline V gene are MNHEY and SMNVEV (reference sequence).

The rearrangement joins TRBV29-1 to TRBJ2-7; TRBD1 might be the D (5 bases). Germline V lookup: CDR1 SQVTM, CDR2 ANQGSEA. V dropped 5 bases and J dropped 2 bases, with 13 bases sitting between them. The CDR3 has 13 amino acids. The CDR3 protein is CSVYGGHAYEQYF. CDR3 in DNA: TGCAGCGTTTACGGTGGACACGCCTACGAGCAGTACTTC.

The chain links TRBV29-1 to TRBJ1-1; perhaps TRBD1 as D (6 bases). The CDR3 is 14 residues long. CDR1 is SQVTM, CDR2 ANQGSEA, per germline. V shed 5 bases and J shed 4 bases, with 17 bases lying between them. The CDR3 sequence is CSVQKQGRGTEAFF. DNA for the CDR3: TGCAGCGTTCAAAAACAGGGACGGGGCACTGAAGCTTTCTTT.

This clone appeared a single time. V is TRBV19 and J is TRBJ1-1; D uncertain. CDR1 and CDR2 (germline): LNHDA, SQIVND (reference sequence). The CDR3 contains 14 residues. Trimming removed 0 bases from V and 1 base from J, with 6 bases in between. The CDR3 sequence is CASSIDYRNTEAFF. CDR3 DNA sequence: TGTGCCAGTAGTATAGATTACCGGAACACTGAAGCTTTCTTT.

The chain couples TRBV27 to TRBJ2-1; TRBD2 agrees at 11 bases. The CDR3 totals 18 residues. From germline, CDR1 is MNHEY and CDR2 SMNVEV (reference sequence). Losses at the gene ends were 0 bases for V and 6 bases for J; bases not matched to a gene: 10. The CDR3 sequence is CASSLSSGRAAFTNEQFF. Here the CDR3 DNA reads TGTGCCAGCAGTTTATCTAGCGGGAGGGCCGCATTTACCAATGAGCAGTTCTTC.

In its sample, this clone was seen a few times. The chain recombines TRBV5-5 with TRBJ2-7; D is ambiguous. The CDR3 runs to 13 residues. V lost 2 bases, J lost 3 bases, and 9 bases lay in between. CDR1 and CDR2 from the germline V gene are SGHKS and YYEKEE (reference sequence). The CDR3 sequence: CASSLSTYYEQYF. In nucleotides, the CDR3 is TGTGCCAGCAGCTTATCCACCTACTACGAGCAGTACTTC.

The rearrangement joins TRBV9 to TRBJ2-1; no reliable D call. Trimming took 3 bases from V and 10 from J, leaving 8 bases between them. CDR1 SGDLS and CDR2 YYNGEE come from the germline V gene. The CDR3 totals 11 residues. The chain's CDR3 is CASSEGREQFF. The CDR3 bases are TGTGCCAGCAGCGAAGGGCGCGAGCAGTTCTTC.

V is TRBV19 and J is TRBJ2-2, with D perhaps TRBD2 (5 bases). CDR1 is LNHDA and CDR2 is SQIVND in the germline V gene (reference sequence). The V and J ends lost 3 bases and 4 bases respectively, with 15 bases between them. CDR3 length: 16 amino acids. This CDR3 reads CASSIRTGISTGELFF. DNA of the CDR3: TGTGCCAGTAGTATCAGGACCGGGATTTCCACCGGGGAGCTGTTTTTT.

The chain is built from TRBV6-6 and TRBJ1-5; D gene uncertain. The CDR3 sequence is 11 residues long. The V end lost 9 bases, the J end lost 5 bases, and 8 bases lay between the germline ends. Germline CDR1 MNHNY, CDR2 SVGAGI (reference sequence). For the CDR3, the DNA is TGTGCCAGTCTGCCTGATCAGCCCCAGCATTTT. Translated: CASLPDQPQHF.

This clone was seen just once. This chain links TRBV6-5 with TRBJ2-4; D unresolved. The germline V gene encodes CDR1 MNHEY and CDR2 SVGAGI. The CDR3 loop spans 15 amino acids. The V gene lost 0 bases and the J gene lost 6 bases, with 12 bases spanning the gap. CDR3 in amino acids: CASSYSNDRGNIQYF. CDR3 DNA sequence: TGTGCCAGCAGTTACTCGAATGACCGAGGAAACATTCAGTACTTC.

This chain links TRBV7-9 with TRBJ2-1; 9 nucleotides agree with TRBD2. V lost 3 bases to trimming and J lost 3 bases; unmatched junction nucleotides: 3. The CDR3 is made up of 15 amino acids. Germline loops: CDR1 SEHNR, CDR2 FQNEAQ (reference sequence). CDR3 in amino acids: CASSFWTSDYNEQFF. CDR3 sequence (DNA): TGTGCCAGCAGCTTTTGGACTAGCGACTACAATGAGCAGTTCTTC.

This clone occurred once. The CDR3 loop reads CASSYDPGGPGELFF. The CDR3 region has the DNA TGTGCCAGCAGTTACGATCCGGGAGGGCCCGGGGAGCTGTTTTTT. This chain uses TRBV6-5 with TRBJ2-2, with 8 nucleotides matching TRBD2. Losses at the gene ends were 2 bases for V and 6 bases for J; bases not matched to a gene: 5. CDR1 and CDR2 from the germline V gene are MNHEY and SVGAGI. The CDR3 has 15 amino acids.

This rearrangement joins TRBV19 to TRBJ2-1, with 9 positions matching TRBD1. The CDR3 covers 17 residues. Trimming cost V 2 bases and J 4 bases; bases outside gene matches: 9. Germline CDR1 and CDR2: LNHDA and SQIVND (reference sequence). CDR3 coding DNA: TGTGCCAGTAGTATAACAGGGGGCCATTCTAATTACAATGAGCAGTTCTTC. Translated: CASSITGGHSNYNEQFF.

This chain's CDR3 is CASWGGEYNSPLHF. DNA of the CDR3: TGTGCCAGCTGGGGCGGAGAATATAATTCACCCCTCCACTTT. The J gene is TRBJ1-6, the V gene TRBV7-2, with a weak D call TRBD1 (5 bases). Germline CDR1 reads SGHTA; CDR2 reads FQGNSA. With 8 bases removed from V and 4 bases from J, the gap between germline ends came to 12 bases. The CDR3 has 14 amino acids. Full variable domain (remainder filled in from reference TRBV7-2 and TRBJ1-6): GAGVSQSPSNKVTEKGKDVELRCDPISGHTALYWYRQSLGQGLEFLIYFQGNSAPDKSGLPSDRFSAERTGGSVSTLTIQRTQQEDSAVYLCASWGGEYNSPLHFGNGTRLTVT.

This clone has just one count. The chain joins TRBV6-6 to TRBJ2-1; 8 nucleotides align to TRBD2. The CDR3 consists of 15 residues. CDR1 is MNHNY and CDR2 is SVGAGI in the germline V gene (reference sequence). V dropped 7 bases and J dropped 4; count of bases not matched to a gene: 9. The CDR3 reads CASNQAGEGYNEQFF. DNA of the CDR3: TGTGCCAGCAACCAAGCGGGAGAAGGATACAATGAGCAGTTCTTC.

The CDR3 loop is CASSLGLAGGGTDTQYF. In DNA, the CDR3 is TGTGCCAGCAGCTTAGGGTTAGCGGGAGGGGGCACAGATACGCAGTATTTT. V gene TRBV7-2 combines with J gene TRBJ2-3; TRBD2 matches 11 bases. Trimming at V came to 1 base and at J to 1 base, leaving 4 bases not matched to a gene. This CDR3 contains 17 residues. The germline CDR1 and CDR2 sequences are SGHTA and FQGNSA.

This chain uses TRBV5-1 with TRBJ2-1, with 8 bases aligning to TRBD2. The CDR3 is made up of 15 amino acids. Germline V gene lookup returns CDR1 SGHRS and CDR2 YFSETQ. CDR3 DNA sequence: TGCGCAACAGCACTCGCTAGCGGGCCCGCCAATGAGCAGTTCTTC. Its protein product is CATALASGPANEQFF.

The CDR3 nucleotides are TGCGCCAGCAGCCAAGGGAGCGGAGAGACCCAGTACTTC. It yields the protein CASSQGSGETQYF. The chain is built from TRBV4-3 and TRBJ2-5, with a weak D call TRBD2 (5 bases). V shed 1 base and J shed 4 bases, with 7 bases lying between them. The CDR3 contains 13 residues. From germline, CDR1 is LGHNA and CDR2 YSLEER.

The genes are TRBV28 and TRBJ1-5; D not resolved. V was pared by 5 bases and J by 3 bases, with 8 bases between. Germline V CDR1 and CDR2: MDHEN, SYDVKM. The CDR3 loop spans 13 amino acids. CDR3 DNA sequence: TGTGCCAGCAGTGGAGGGATCAATCAGCCCCAGCATTTT. This gives the protein CASSGGINQPQHF.

The chain couples TRBV14 to TRBJ2-5; 7 positions agree with TRBD1. Germline V lookup: CDR1 SGHDN, CDR2 FVKESK. Trimming cost V 6 bases and J 5 bases; bases outside gene matches: 6. CDR3 length equals 13 residues. The CDR3 sequence: CASRGTAEETQYF. In DNA form, the CDR3 reads TGTGCCAGCAGAGGGACAGCTGAGGAGACCCAGTACTTC.

The rearrangement uses TRBV5-8 and TRBJ2-1; TRBD2 aligns across 12 bases. Losses at the gene ends were 1 base for V and 14 bases for J; bases not matched to a gene: 10. The CDR3 sequence is 15 residues long. Germline values: CDR1 SGHTS, CDR2 YDEGEE. The CDR3: CASSLSGLAGGEKFF. The DNA for the CDR3 is TGTGCCAGCAGCTTGTCCGGGCTAGCGGGAGGGGAAAAGTTCTTC.

The chain is built from TRBV5-1 and TRBJ1-2; weak D call: TRBD1 (5 bases). The V and J ends lost 4 bases and 5 bases respectively, with 24 bases between them. The CDR3 has 17 amino acids. Germline V CDR1 and CDR2: SGHRS, YFSETQ. DNA for the CDR3: TGCGCCAGCAGCAAGCAAAGCAGGGATGTTTCGAATTATGGCTACACCTTC. It codes for CASSKQSRDVSNYGYTF.

This rearrangement joins TRBV7-8 to TRBJ2-7; no reliable D call. Germline V gene data show CDR1 as SGHVS and CDR2 as FQNEAQ. V was pared by 1 base and J by 7 bases, with 17 bases between. The CDR3 is made up of 15 amino acids. The CDR3: CASSLVAFPIKEQYF. The CDR3 DNA reads as TGTGCCAGCAGCTTAGTTGCGTTTCCTATTAAGGAGCAGTACTTC. The variable domain in full, with the rest retrieved from reference TRBV7-8 and TRBJ2-7, is GAGVSQSPRYKVAKRGQDVALRCDPISGHVSLFWYQQALGQGPEFLTYFQNEAQLDKSGLPSDRFFAERPEGSVSTLKIQRTQQEDSAVYLCASSLVAFPIKEQYFGPGTRLTVT.

The chain links TRBV4-1 to TRBJ2-7; TRBD1 is a possible D gene (6 bases). The V gene lost 4 bases and the J gene lost 4 bases, with 17 bases spanning the gap. CDR1 and CDR2 from the germline V gene are MGHRA and YSYEKL. This CDR3 has 15 amino acids. The CDR3 bases are TGCGCCAGCAGCCCCCGGACAGCCCAAACGTACGAGCAGTACTTC. Its protein product is CASSPRTAQTYEQYF.

This clone came up a few times. CDR3 DNA: TGTGCCAGCAGCTTGATCCGGGACAGAGGTACGAGAGAGCAGTACTTC. This gives the protein CASSLIRDRGTREQYF. The rearrangement links TRBV5-6 to TRBJ2-7, with 7 bases aligning to TRBD1. J was trimmed by 7 bases and V by 1 base; bases with no gene match: 14. CDR1 SGHDT and CDR2 YYEEEE come from the germline V gene. The CDR3 is made up of 16 amino acids.

The V call is TRBV7-2, the J call TRBJ1-5; D is ambiguous. CDR3 length: 13 residues. CDR1 and CDR2 (germline): SGHTA, FQGNSA. V shed 5 bases and J shed 9 bases, with 14 bases lying between them. The CDR3 loop reads CASSERSLGPQHF. The CDR3 region has the DNA TGTGCCAGCAGCGAAAGGTCTCTAGGGCCCCAGCATTTT.